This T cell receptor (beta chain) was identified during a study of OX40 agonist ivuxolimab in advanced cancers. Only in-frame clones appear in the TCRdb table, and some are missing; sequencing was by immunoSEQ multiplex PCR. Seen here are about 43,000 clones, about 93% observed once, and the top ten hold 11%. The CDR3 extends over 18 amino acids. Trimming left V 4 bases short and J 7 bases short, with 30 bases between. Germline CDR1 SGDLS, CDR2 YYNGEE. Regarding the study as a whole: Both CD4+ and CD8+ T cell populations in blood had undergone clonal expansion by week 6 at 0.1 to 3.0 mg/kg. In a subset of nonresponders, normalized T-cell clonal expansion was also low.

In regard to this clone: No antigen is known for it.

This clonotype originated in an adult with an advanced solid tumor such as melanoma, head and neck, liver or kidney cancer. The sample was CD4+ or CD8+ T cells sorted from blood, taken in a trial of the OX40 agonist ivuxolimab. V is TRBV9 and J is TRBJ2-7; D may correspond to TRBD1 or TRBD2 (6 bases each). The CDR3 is CASSTHPGARGTKIEQYF. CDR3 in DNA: TGTGCCAGCAGCACCCACCCGGGAGCTCGGGGGACAAAAATAGAGCAGTACTTC.